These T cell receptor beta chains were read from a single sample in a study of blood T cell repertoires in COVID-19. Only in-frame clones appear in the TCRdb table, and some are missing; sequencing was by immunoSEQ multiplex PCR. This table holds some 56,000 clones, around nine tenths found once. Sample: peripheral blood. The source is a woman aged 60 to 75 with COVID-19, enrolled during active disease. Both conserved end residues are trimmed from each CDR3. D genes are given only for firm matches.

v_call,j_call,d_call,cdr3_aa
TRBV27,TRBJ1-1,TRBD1,ASSQDRGGNTEAF
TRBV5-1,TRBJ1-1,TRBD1,ASSPTGANTEAF
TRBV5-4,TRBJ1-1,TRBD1,ASSPGGLNTEAF
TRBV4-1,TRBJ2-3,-,ASSQLNGANTQY
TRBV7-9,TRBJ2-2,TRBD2,ASSRTSGYTGELF
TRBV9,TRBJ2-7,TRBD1,ASSPRQGTEQY
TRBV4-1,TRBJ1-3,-,ASSQVGESSGNTIY
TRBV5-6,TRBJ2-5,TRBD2,ASSMGLAGFETQY
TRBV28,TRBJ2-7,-,ASSLRREQY
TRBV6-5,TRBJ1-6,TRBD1,ASSSGTGYNSPLH
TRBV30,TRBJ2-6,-,ASTASSGANVLT
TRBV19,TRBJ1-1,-,ASNLGTRNTEAF
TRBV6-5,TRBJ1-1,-,ASSYSSNSWDTEAF
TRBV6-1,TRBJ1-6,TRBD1,ASSEGPDRGASPLH
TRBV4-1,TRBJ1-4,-,ASSPTELQLIAF
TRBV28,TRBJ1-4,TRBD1,ASRSGTGWEKLF
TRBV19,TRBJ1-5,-,ASKTGREDQPQH
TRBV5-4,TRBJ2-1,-,ASSSSGSYNEQF
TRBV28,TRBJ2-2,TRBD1,ASSFNLVGTGTIGELF
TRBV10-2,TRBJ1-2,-,ASSESGSYGYT
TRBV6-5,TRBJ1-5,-,ASKRLVGQPQH
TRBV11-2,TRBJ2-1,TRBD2,ASSLGRNSLAGVEQF
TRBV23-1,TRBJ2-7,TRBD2,ASSHTHPASGSYEQY
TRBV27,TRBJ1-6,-,ASSSLLGNSPLH
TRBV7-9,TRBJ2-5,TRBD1,ASSQGGTQETQY
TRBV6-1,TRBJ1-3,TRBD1,ASSGTGLGNTIY
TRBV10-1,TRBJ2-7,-,ASSSSGGLYEQY
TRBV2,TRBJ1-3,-,ASGQTDTIY
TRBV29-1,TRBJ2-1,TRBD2,SVEAPGLALNEQF
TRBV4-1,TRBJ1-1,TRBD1,ASSRNTGGTEAF
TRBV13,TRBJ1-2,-,ASSLYGYT
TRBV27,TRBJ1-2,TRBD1,ASREQGALPNGYT
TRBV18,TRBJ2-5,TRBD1,ASSPSIGGEETQY
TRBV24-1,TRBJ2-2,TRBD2,ATGTGTSSVRELF
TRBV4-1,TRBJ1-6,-,ASSQGWGGSPLH
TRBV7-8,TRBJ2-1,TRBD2,ASSFSGSSYNEQF
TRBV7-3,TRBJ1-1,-,ASSLRGMDFETEAF
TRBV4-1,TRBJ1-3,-,ASREQVVSGNTIY
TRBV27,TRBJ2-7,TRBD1,ASSTQGQGKPYEQY
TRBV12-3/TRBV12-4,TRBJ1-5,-,ASSLTENQPQH
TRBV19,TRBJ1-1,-,ASSSGPAGTEAF
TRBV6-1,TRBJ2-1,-,ASSEVSLVYEQF
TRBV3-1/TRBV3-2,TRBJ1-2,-,ASSQGQVGYT
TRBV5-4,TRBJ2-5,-,ASSQMETQY